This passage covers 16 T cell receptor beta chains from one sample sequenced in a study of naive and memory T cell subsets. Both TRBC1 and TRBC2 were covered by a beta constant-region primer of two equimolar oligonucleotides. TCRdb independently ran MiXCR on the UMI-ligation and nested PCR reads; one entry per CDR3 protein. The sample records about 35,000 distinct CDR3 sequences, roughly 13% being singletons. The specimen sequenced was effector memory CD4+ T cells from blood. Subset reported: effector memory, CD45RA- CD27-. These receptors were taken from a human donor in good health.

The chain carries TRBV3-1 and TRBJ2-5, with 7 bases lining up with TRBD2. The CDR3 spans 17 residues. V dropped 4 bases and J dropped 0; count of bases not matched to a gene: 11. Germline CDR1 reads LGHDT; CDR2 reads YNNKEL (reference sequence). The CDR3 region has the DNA TGTGCCAGCAGCCGCCGTACTAGCGACCCGTACCAAGAGACCCAGTACTTC. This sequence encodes CASSRRTSDPYQETQYF.

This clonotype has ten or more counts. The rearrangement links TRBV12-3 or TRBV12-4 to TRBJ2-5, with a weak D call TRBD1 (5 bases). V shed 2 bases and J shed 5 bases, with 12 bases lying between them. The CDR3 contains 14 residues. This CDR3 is CASSLFQGLETQYF. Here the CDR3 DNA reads TGTGCCAGCAGTTTATTTCAGGGTCTGGAGACCCAGTACTTC.

The CDR3 DNA reads TGTGCCAGCAGGATGGACAGGGCCTCCTACGAGCAGTACTTC. It translates to CASRMDRASYEQYF. The chain uses TRBV6-5 and TRBJ2-7; 8 bases line up with TRBD1. This CDR3 contains 14 residues. Germline V gene sequence: CDR1 MNHEY, CDR2 SVGAGI. V shed 6 bases and J 0 bases; nucleotides not matched to a gene: 4.

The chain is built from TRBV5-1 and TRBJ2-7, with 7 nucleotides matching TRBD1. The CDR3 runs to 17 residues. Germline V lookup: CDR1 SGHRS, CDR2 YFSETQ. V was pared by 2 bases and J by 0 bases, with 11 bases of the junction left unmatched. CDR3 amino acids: CASSFGDRGLSSYEQYF. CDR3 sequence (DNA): TGCGCCAGCAGCTTTGGGGATAGGGGGCTCTCCTCCTACGAGCAGTACTTC.

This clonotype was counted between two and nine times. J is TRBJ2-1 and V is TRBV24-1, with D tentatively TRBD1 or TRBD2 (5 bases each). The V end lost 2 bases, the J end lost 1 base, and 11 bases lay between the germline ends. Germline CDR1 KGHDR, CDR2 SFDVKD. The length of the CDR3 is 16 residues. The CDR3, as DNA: TGTGCCACCAGTGATTCAAGGGGACGGTCCTACAATGAGCAGTTCTTC. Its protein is CATSDSRGRSYNEQFF.

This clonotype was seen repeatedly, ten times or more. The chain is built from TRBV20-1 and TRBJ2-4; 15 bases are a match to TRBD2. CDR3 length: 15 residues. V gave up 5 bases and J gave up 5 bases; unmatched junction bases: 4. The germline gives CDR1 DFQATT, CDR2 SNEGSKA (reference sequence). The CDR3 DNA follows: TGCAGTGCTGGGACTAGCGGGAGGATGGAAAACATTCAGTACTTC. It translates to CSAGTSGRMENIQYF.

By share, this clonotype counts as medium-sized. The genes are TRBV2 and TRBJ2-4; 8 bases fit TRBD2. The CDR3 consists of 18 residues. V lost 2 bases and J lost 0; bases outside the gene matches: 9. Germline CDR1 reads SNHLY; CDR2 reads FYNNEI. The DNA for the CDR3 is TGTGCCAGCAGTGAACCCCTGACTAGCGTTAAAGCCAAAAACATTCAGTACTTC. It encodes CASSEPLTSVKAKNIQYF. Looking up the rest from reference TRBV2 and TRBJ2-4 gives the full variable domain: EPEVTQTPSHQVTQMGQEVILRCVPISNHLYFYWYRQILGQKVEFLVSFYNNEISEKSEIFDDQFSVERPDGSNFTLKIRSTKLEDSAMYFCASSEPLTSVKAKNIQYFGAGTRLSVL.

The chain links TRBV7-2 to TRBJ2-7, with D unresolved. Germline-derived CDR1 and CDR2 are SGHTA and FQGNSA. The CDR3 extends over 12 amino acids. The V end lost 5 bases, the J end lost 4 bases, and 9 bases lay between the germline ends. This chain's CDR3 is CASSQQRYEQYF. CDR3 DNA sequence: TGTGCCAGCAGCCAACAGAGATACGAGCAGTACTTC.

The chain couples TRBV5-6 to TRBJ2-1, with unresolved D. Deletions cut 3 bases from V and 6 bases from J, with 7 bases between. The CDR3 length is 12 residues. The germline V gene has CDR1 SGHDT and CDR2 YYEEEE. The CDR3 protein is CASSWGFNEQFF. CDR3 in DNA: TGTGCCAGCAGCTGGGGTTTCAATGAGCAGTTCTTC.

The CDR3 protein is CASSAGTPAYNEQFF. The CDR3 DNA follows: TGTGCCAGCAGCGCCGGGACTCCGGCCTACAATGAGCAGTTCTTC. V gene TRBV7-2 combines with J gene TRBJ2-1; possibly TRBD2 for D (6 bases). Trimming took 5 bases from V and 2 from J, leaving 13 bases between them. Germline V gene sequence: CDR1 SGHTA, CDR2 FQGNSA. The CDR3 has 15 amino acids.

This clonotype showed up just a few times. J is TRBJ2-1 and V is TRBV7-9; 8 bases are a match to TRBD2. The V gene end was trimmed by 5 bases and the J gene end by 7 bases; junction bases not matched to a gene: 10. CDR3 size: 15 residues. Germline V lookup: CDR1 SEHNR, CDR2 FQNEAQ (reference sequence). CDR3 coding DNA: TGTGCCAGCAGCAGAACCGGGACTAGGATGAATGAGCAGTTCTTC. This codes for CASSRTGTRMNEQFF. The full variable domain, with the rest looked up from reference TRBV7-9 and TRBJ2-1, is DTGVSQNPRHKITKRGQNVTFRCDPISEHNRLYWYRQTLGQGPEFLTYFQNEAQLEKSRLLSDRFSAERPKGSFSTLEIQRTEQGDSAMYLCASSRTGTRMNEQFFGPGTRLTVL.

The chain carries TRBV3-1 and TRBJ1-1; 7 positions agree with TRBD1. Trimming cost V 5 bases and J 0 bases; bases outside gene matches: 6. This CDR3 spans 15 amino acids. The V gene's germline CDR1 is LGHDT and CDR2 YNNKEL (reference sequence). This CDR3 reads CASSTQQGMNTEAFF. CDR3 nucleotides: TGTGCCAGCAGCACACAACAGGGGATGAACACTGAAGCTTTCTTT. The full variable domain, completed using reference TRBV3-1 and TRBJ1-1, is DTAVSQTPKYLVTQMGNDKSIKCEQNLGHDTMYWYKQDSKKFLKIMFSYNNKELIINETVPNRFSPKSPDKAHLNLHINSLELGDSAVYFCASSTQQGMNTEAFFGQGTRLTVV.

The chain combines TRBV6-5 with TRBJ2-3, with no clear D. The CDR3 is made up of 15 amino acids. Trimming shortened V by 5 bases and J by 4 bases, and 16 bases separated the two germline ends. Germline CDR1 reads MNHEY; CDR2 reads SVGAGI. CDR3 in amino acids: CASSRDFRSPDTQYF. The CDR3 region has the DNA TGTGCCAGCAGTCGCGACTTCAGGAGCCCAGATACGCAGTATTTT.

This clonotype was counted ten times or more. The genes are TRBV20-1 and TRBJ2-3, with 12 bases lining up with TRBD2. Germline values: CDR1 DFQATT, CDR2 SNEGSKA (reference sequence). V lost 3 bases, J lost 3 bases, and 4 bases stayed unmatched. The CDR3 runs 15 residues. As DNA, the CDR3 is TGCAGTGCTAGCCCGACTAGCGGGAGAACAGATACGCAGTATTTT. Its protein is CSASPTSGRTDTQYF.

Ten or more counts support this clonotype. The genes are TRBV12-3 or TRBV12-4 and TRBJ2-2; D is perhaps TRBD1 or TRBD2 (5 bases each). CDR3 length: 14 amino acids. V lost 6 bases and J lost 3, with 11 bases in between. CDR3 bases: TGTGCCAGCAGCCGATGGGGACACACCGGGGAGCTGTTTTTT. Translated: CASSRWGHTGELFF.

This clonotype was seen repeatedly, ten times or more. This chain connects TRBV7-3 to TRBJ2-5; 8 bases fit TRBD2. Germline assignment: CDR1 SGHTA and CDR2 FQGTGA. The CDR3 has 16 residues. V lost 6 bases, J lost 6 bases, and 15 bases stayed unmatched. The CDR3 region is CASSFGLAGMWQTQYF. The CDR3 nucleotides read TGTGCCAGCAGTTTTGGACTAGCTGGGATGTGGCAGACCCAGTACTTC.